The rows below give T cell receptor beta chains drawn from one sample of a study of cytomegalovirus exposure and HLA in healthy donors. Assay used: immunoSEQ multiplex PCR; TCRdb lists only in-frame clones, some missing. The sample data list 100,000 to 150,000 clones. The specimen sequenced was PBMCs. The receptors shown here come from a man aged 25-45 years in good health and CMV-seronegative. The CDR3 runs from the conserved cysteine through the conserved F or W. Fields, in order: J gene, D gene, V gene, CDR3 protein, CDR3 DNA. A D gene is named only where the DNA matches it firmly.

TRBJ2-7 | TRBD1 | TRBV27 | CASRHKGQGAHEQYF | TGTGCCAGCAGACACAAAGGACAGGGGGCCCACGAGCAGTACTTC
TRBJ2-2 | TRBD2 | TRBV7-2 | CASSQQPVFSGSATGELFF | TGTGCCAGCAGCCAACAGCCCGTGTTTAGCGGGAGTGCCACCGGGGAGCTGTTTTTT
TRBJ2-6 | TRBD2 | TRBV5-1 | CASSLGTSGHSGANVLTF | TGCGCCAGCAGCTTGGGGACTAGCGGGCACTCTGGGGCCAACGTCCTGACTTTC
TRBJ2-7 | TRBD2 | TRBV30 | CAWSPLGGSLYEQYF | TGTGCCTGGAGTCCCCTCGGCGGGAGTCTCTACGAGCAGTACTTC
TRBJ2-4 | TRBD2 | TRBV28 | CASNARGRAGTKNIQYF | TGTGCCAGCAACGCTCGGGGGAGGGCAGGGACCAAAAACATTCAGTACTTC
TRBJ1-1 | . | TRBV7-8 | CASSLSQEAFF | TGTGCCAGCAGCTTAAGCCAAGAAGCTTTCTTT
TRBJ2-1 | . | TRBV9 | CASSPRVAQLRGEQFF | TGTGCCAGCAGCCCGAGGGTAGCGCAACTGCGGGGTGAGCAGTTCTTC
TRBJ2-5 | TRBD1 | TRBV5-5 | CASSRPGQGSETQYF | TGTGCCAGCAGCCGACCGGGACAGGGGTCAGAGACCCAGTACTTC
TRBJ2-1 | . | TRBV4-1 | CASSPERNYNEQFF | TGCGCCAGCAGCCCGGAGCGGAACTACAATGAGCAGTTCTTC
TRBJ1-1 | . | TRBV5-1 | CASSVTVMNTEAFF | TGCGCCAGCAGCGTGACAGTCATGAACACTGAAGCTTTCTTT
TRBJ2-1 | TRBD1 | TRBV28 | CASSLIDRGNEQFF | TGTGCCAGCAGTTTAATCGACAGGGGAAATGAGCAGTTCTTC
TRBJ1-2 | TRBD1 | TRBV5-3 | CARSSGEGQGTGGYTF | TGTGCCAGAAGCTCAGGGGAAGGACAGGGGACAGGTGGCTACACCTTC
TRBJ2-3 | TRBD2 | TRBV14 | CASSPISLAGEPDTQYF | TGTGCCAGCAGCCCGATTAGTTTAGCGGGAGAACCAGATACGCAGTATTTT
TRBJ2-1 | . | TRBV6-1 | CATVRWSSYNEQFF | TGTGCCACCGTGAGGTGGAGCTCCTACAATGAGCAGTTCTTC
TRBJ1-1 | . | TRBV27 | CASSLGTFGLHTEAFF | TGTGCCAGCAGTTTAGGGACTTTCGGGCTCCACACTGAAGCTTTCTTT
TRBJ2-7 | TRBD2 | TRBV18 | CASSSGTKPFEQYF | TGTGCCAGCTCATCCGGGACTAAACCTTTTGAGCAGTACTTC
TRBJ2-3 | TRBD2 | TRBV30 | CAWTLGLADPGDTQYF | TGTGCCTGGACCCTAGGACTAGCGGACCCCGGAGATACGCAGTATTTT
TRBJ1-1 | . | TRBV9 | CASSRGSLNTEAFF | TGTGCCAGCAGCCGGGGGTCCCTGAACACTGAAGCTTTCTTT
TRBJ1-1 | . | TRBV10-1 | CASSVEGFAEAFF | TGCGCCAGCAGTGTTGAGGGATTCGCTGAAGCTTTCTTT
TRBJ2-7 | . | TRBV4-2 | CASSQVGSSYEQYF | TGTGCCAGCAGCCAAGTCGGGAGCTCCTACGAGCAGTACTTC
TRBJ1-1 | TRBD1 | TRBV28 | CASSLDRVLTEAFF | TGTGCCAGCAGCTTGGACAGGGTGCTTACTGAAGCTTTCTTT
TRBJ1-5 | . | TRBV28 | CASSLGGEGNQPQHF | TGTGCCAGCAGTTTAGGGGGGGAGGGCAATCAGCCCCAGCATTTT
TRBJ2-1 | TRBD2 | TRBV6-6 | CASSYSLGLDNEQFF | TGTGCCAGCAGTTACTCTTTGGGACTAGACAATGAGCAGTTCTTC
TRBJ2-7 | TRBD2 | TRBV28 | CASSLAGTSGYEQYF | TGTGCCAGCAGTTTAGCCGGGACTAGCGGCTACGAGCAGTACTTC
TRBJ2-4 | . | TRBV7-2 | CASSLMVPGNIQYF | TGTGCCAGCAGCTTAATGGTCCCGGGAAACATTCAGTACTTC
TRBJ2-5 | . | TRBV10-3 | CAISDMVAGSGTQYF | TGTGCCATCAGTGACATGGTAGCCGGCAGTGGGACCCAGTACTTC
TRBJ2-7 | TRBD2 | TRBV5-4 | CASSSRLAGVYEQYF | TGTGCCAGCAGCTCTCGACTAGCGGGAGTCTACGAGCAGTACTTC
TRBJ2-1 | . | TRBV29-1 | CSVGSGGKYNEQFF | TGCAGCGTTGGCTCAGGCGGGAAGTACAATGAGCAGTTCTTC
TRBJ1-2 | . | TRBV18 | CASSPSGDFGKGYTF | TGTGCCAGCTCACCATCGGGGGACTTCGGAAAGGGCTACACCTTC
TRBJ2-2 | TRBD2 | TRBV13 | CASSILGLAGGPEGTGELFF | TGTGCCAGCAGCATCCTAGGACTAGCGGGAGGGCCTGAGGGCACCGGGGAGCTGTTTTTT
TRBJ2-7 | . | TRBV7-2 | CASSFWGTSSYEQYF | TGTGCCAGCAGCTTTTGGGGAACTAGCTCCTACGAGCAGTACTTC
TRBJ2-1 | . | TRBV29-1 | CSVTRPAGEQFF | TGCAGCGTGACACGGCCAGCTGGAGAGCAGTTCTTC
TRBJ1-2 | . | TRBV5-4 | CASSLDSGSSYGYTF | TGTGCCAGCAGCTTGGATTCTGGGAGTAGCTATGGCTACACCTTC
TRBJ2-1 | . | TRBV29-1 | CSVGASGNEQFF | TGCAGCGTTGGGGCTTCCGGCAATGAGCAGTTCTTC
TRBJ2-4 | . | TRBV19 | CASSTFGQPPIRDIQYF | TGTGCCAGTAGTACTTTCGGACAGCCGCCTATTAGGGACATTCAGTACTTC
TRBJ1-1 | . | TRBV2 | CASSDKGKAEAFF | TGTGCCAGCAGTGATAAGGGGAAAGCTGAAGCTTTCTTT
TRBJ2-7 | TRBD2 | TRBV7-8 | CASSPGLAGPVNFEQYF | TGTGCCAGCAGCCCAGGACTAGCGGGTCCCGTAAACTTCGAGCAGTACTTC
TRBJ2-5 | . | TRBV19 | CASSIGSGGETQYF | TGTGCCAGTAGTATAGGTTCCGGCGGGGAGACCCAGTACTTC
TRBJ1-2 | TRBD1 | TRBV19 | CASSIGTGPSNYGYTF | TGTGCCAGTAGTATAGGGACAGGACCCTCCAACTATGGCTACACCTTC
TRBJ2-7 | . | TRBV7-8 | CASSLAGTYEQYF | TGTGCCAGCAGCTTAGCCGGGACCTACGAGCAGTACTTC
TRBJ2-7 | . | TRBV5-4 | CASSLVGGYEQYF | TGTGCCAGCAGCTTGGTAGGGGGATACGAGCAGTACTTC
TRBJ1-2 | . | TRBV6-5 | CASSYSPSSYGYTF | TGTGCCAGCAGTTACTCGCCGAGCTCATATGGCTACACCTTC